This record covers a single TCR beta chain. Each CDR3 protein gets one entry after TCRdb re-called the 5' RACE reads with MiXCR. The data contain around 280,000 distinct CDR3 sequences, about 20% of them singletons. This record belongs to a study of CD8 T cells in ankylosing spondylitis. CDR1 and CDR2 from the germline V gene are SQVTM and ANQGSEA. The CDR3 contains 12 residues. V dropped 4 bases and J dropped 4 bases, with 10 bases sitting between them. The specimen sequenced was blood, either unsorted or a sorted T cell fraction (not recorded which). The J gene is TRBJ2-5, the V gene TRBV29-1; D is possibly TRBD1 (5 bases). The sequence derives from a male donor with ankylosing spondylitis or in good health (not recorded which). The CDR3 region is CSVVRGLETQYF. The CDR3 DNA reads TGCAGCGTTGTTAGGGGATTAGAGACCCAGTACTTC.